The 7 T cell receptor beta chains below were found in one sample sequenced in a study of T cell changes during pregnancy in multiple sclerosis. TCRdb's table, derived via immunoSEQ multiplex PCR, lists solely in-frame clones and lacks some. The data show under 130,000 clones, with roughly 92% seen just once and less than 4.5% held by the top ten. The specimen comprised peripheral blood, sampled after pregnancy. All receptors derive from a female donor with multiple sclerosis, enrolled in a pregnancy study.

This chain uses TRBV5-5 with TRBJ2-3, with TRBD2 as a possible D gene (7 bases). CDR1 SGHKS and CDR2 YYEKEE come from the germline V gene (reference sequence). The CDR3 length is 15 residues. Between the trimmed V and J ends, which lost 7 bases and 4 bases, there was a span of 19 bases. CDR3 coding DNA: TGTGCCAGCCGCGGGGGCTCTGAACCTCCAGATACGCAGTATTTT. It yields the protein CASRGGSEPPDTQYF.

This clone is a singleton in its sample. The chain joins TRBV6-5 to TRBJ1-2, with D uncertain. Germline CDR1 reads MNHEY; CDR2 reads SVGAGI. The CDR3 sequence is 15 residues long. V was shortened by 2 bases and J by 7 bases, with 17 bases between the two germline ends. The CDR3 DNA reads as TGTGCCAGCAGTTACAAAATTGCGGGGAAAGGTGGCTACACCTTC. Translating it yields CASSYKIAGKGGYTF.

The rearrangement links TRBV19 to TRBJ1-4, with 9 positions matching TRBD1. Germline V gives CDR1 LNHDA, CDR2 SQIVND (reference sequence). CDR3 length: 15 amino acids. Trimming cost V 4 bases and J 5 bases; bases outside gene matches: 5. CDR3 amino acids: CASSTPGTGNEKLFF. The DNA for the CDR3 is TGTGCCAGTAGTACGCCCGGGACAGGGAATGAAAAACTGTTTTTT.

This clone has only one observation. The rearrangement links TRBV7-6 to TRBJ2-7; 9 bases align to TRBD1. The germline V gene encodes CDR1 SGHVS and CDR2 FNYEAQ. The CDR3 has 14 amino acids. Trimming at V came to 4 bases and at J to 1 base, leaving 2 bases not matched to a gene. CDR3 protein: CASSSGQGSYEQYF. The CDR3, as DNA: TGTGCCAGCAGCTCGGGACAGGGATCCTACGAGCAGTACTTC.

On this clone itself: This same CDR3 is encoded by further DNA sequences in the sample. The chain combines TRBV7-9 with TRBJ1-2, with 9 bases identical to TRBD1. This CDR3 is built from 13 residues. J gave up 6 bases and V 1 base, and 0 bases lay outside the gene matches. Germline CDR1 is SEHNR and CDR2 is FQNEAQ (reference sequence). The CDR3 loop reads CASSLGQGDGYTF. The CDR3 DNA is TGTGCCAGCAGCTTAGGACAGGGGGATGGCTACACCTTC.

This clone was recorded only once. The rearrangement joins TRBV27 to TRBJ2-3; 16 positions match TRBD2. After removal of 6 bases from V and 0 bases from J, the junction contained 12 bases not matched to a gene. Per germline, CDR1 MNHEY and CDR2 SMNVEV (reference sequence). The CDR3 has 20 residues. The CDR3 spells CASRVVGLAGGPSSTDTQYF. The CDR3 DNA follows: TGTGCCAGCAGAGTAGTGGGACTAGCGGGGGGGCCATCTAGCACAGATACGCAGTATTTT.

The chain combines TRBV7-3 with TRBJ2-1, with TRBD2 matching 8 bases. Trimming removed 3 bases from V and 0 bases from J; junction bases left unmatched: 10. Germline values: CDR1 SGHTA, CDR2 FQGTGA. The CDR3 loop spans 18 amino acids. CDR3 nucleotide sequence: TGTGCCAGCAGCTTGACCGGGGGGGCCCCGACCTCCTACAATGAGCAGTTCTTC. Its protein is CASSLTGGAPTSYNEQFF.